The rows below give T cell receptor beta chains drawn from one sample of a study of blood T cells in healthy people across ages. TCRdb reanalysed the 5' RACE reads using MiXCR and keeps one entry per CDR3 protein. Found here are about 670,000 distinct CDR3 sequences, roughly 41% of them singletons; the top ten hold 30%. The material sequenced was blood. The receptors originated from a man at least 80 years old in good health. Both conserved end residues are part of each CDR3. The D gene is left open where the match is weak. Not all rows give a size; the values are once, few, many and, for expanded clones, a class.

J gene	clone size	V gene	D gene	CDR3 protein	CDR3 DNA
TRBJ1-2	-	TRBV5-1	-	CASSYGGDLDGYTF	TGCGCCAGCAGCTATGGCGGGGATTTGGATGGCTACACCTTC
TRBJ2-1	many	TRBV29-1	TRBD1	CSVEGRGLLNEQFF	TGCAGCGTTGAGGGTAGGGGGCTATTGAATGAGCAGTTCTTC
TRBJ2-6	-	TRBV5-1	TRBD2	CASSSGLAGSGANVLTF	TGCGCCAGCAGCTCCGGACTAGCGGGGTCTGGGGCCAACGTCCTGACTTTC
TRBJ1-2	few	TRBV28	-	CASSGQWGYTF	TGTGCCAGCAGTGGACAGTGGGGCTACACCTTC
TRBJ2-3	-	TRBV4-3	TRBD2	CASSQEGLAGGTGTQYF	TGCGCCAGCAGCCAGGAGGGACTAGCGGGGGGGACCGGTACGCAGTATTTT
TRBJ2-6	few	TRBV5-1	-	CASSLAKGASGANVLTF	TGCGCCAGCAGCTTGGCCAAGGGTGCCTCTGGGGCCAACGTCCTGACTTTC
TRBJ2-1	few	TRBV7-8	-	CASSFYSGTGSYNEQFF	TGTGCCAGCAGCTTTTATAGCGGGACAGGCTCCTACAATGAGCAGTTCTTC
TRBJ1-1	few	TRBV6-2/TRBV6-3	-	CASSYGFRNTEAFF	TGTGCCAGCAGTTACGGGTTTAGGAACACTGAAGCTTTCTTT
TRBJ2-3	-	TRBV4-1	-	CASSPIPQGSTDTQYF	TGCGCCAGCAGCCCCATACCCCAAGGGAGCACAGATACGCAGTATTTT
TRBJ2-1	-	TRBV6-2/TRBV6-3	-	CASSYARGGKGEQFF	TGTGCCAGCAGTTACGCGAGGGGGGGGAAGGGCGAGCAGTTCTTC
TRBJ2-2	-	TRBV20-1	TRBD2	CSASRTSGNTGELFF	TGCAGTGCTTCAAGGACTAGCGGGAACACCGGGGAGCTGTTTTTT
TRBJ2-5	-	TRBV4-3	TRBD1	CANSQRVRDRGFGETQYF	TGCGCCAACAGCCAGCGGGTCCGGGACAGGGGTTTTGGAGAGACCCAGTACTTC
TRBJ2-3	-	TRBV28	TRBD2	CASSFTGYGRAVDTQYF	TGTGCCAGCAGTTTTACAGGTTACGGGAGGGCCGTGGATACGCAGTATTTT
TRBJ1-2	-	TRBV9	-	CASSEANLGPNYGYTF	TGTGCCAGCAGCGAGGCAAACTTGGGGCCGAACTATGGCTACACCTTC
TRBJ2-7	few	TRBV4-1	TRBD1	CASSQGTGGSYEQYF	TGCGCCAGCAGCCAGGGGACAGGGGGTTCCTACGAGCAGTACTTC
TRBJ2-7	few	TRBV20-1	TRBD1	CSARVKPGQGRYEQYF	TGCAGTGCTAGAGTGAAACCTGGACAGGGCAGGTACGAGCAGTACTTC
TRBJ2-7	-	TRBV27	TRBD1	CASRRTGVGSYEQYF	TGTGCCAGCAGAAGGACAGGGGTGGGCTCCTACGAGCAGTACTTC
TRBJ1-5	-	TRBV6-2/TRBV6-3	-	CASRYIGGQPQHF	TGTGCCAGCAGATACATTGGAGGTCAGCCCCAGCATTTT
TRBJ2-1	few	TRBV7-9	-	CASRLELYNEQFF	TGTGCCAGCAGACTAGAGTTGTACAATGAGCAGTTCTTC
TRBJ2-3	few	TRBV29-1	-	CSVGGGQLITDTQYF	TGCAGCGTTGGGGGGGGACAACTCATCACAGATACGCAGTATTTT
TRBJ2-7	few	TRBV20-1	-	CSASDGPYEQYF	TGCAGTGCCAGCGACGGACCCTACGAGCAGTACTTC
TRBJ1-4	-	TRBV7-6	-	CASSLNAGGRTNEKLLF	TGTGCCAGCAGCTTAAATGCTGGAGGGCGCACTAATGAAAAACTGCTTTTT
TRBJ2-7	many	TRBV13	-	CASSFLGSDEQYF	TGTGCCAGCAGCTTTCTTGGCAGCGACGAGCAGTACTTC
TRBJ2-5	-	TRBV20-1	-	CSARDGGIRETQYF	TGCAGTGCTAGAGATGGCGGGATACGGGAGACCCAGTACTTC
TRBJ2-4	few	TRBV5-1	-	CASSFGGGGKNIQYF	TGCGCCAGCAGCTTTGGAGGGGGCGGCAAAAACATTCAGTACTTC
TRBJ2-7	-	TRBV6-6	TRBD1	CASRPTGGTSGYNEQYF	TGTGCCAGCAGACCGACAGGGGGGACGTCCGGCTACAATGAGCAGTACTTC
TRBJ2-1	-	TRBV7-2	-	CASSSTVISGETQFF	TGTGCCAGCAGCTCGACAGTTATCTCTGGGGAGACCCAGTTCTTC
TRBJ1-1	-	TRBV12-3/TRBV12-4	TRBD1	CASSLGQAMNTEAFF	TGTGCCAGCAGTTTGGGACAGGCCATGAACACTGAAGCTTTCTTT
TRBJ2-1	-	TRBV28	-	CASRRRPGSNEQFF	TGTGCCAGCAGGCGTCGTCCGGGTTCCAATGAGCAGTTCTTC
TRBJ1-1	once	TRBV7-9	-	CASSFPQVREVFF	TGTGCCAGCAGCTTTCCACAGGTCAGGGAAGTTTTCTTT
TRBJ1-2	-	TRBV4-2	TRBD1	CASSPGQGNNYGYTF	TGTGCCAGCAGCCCCGGACAGGGGAATAACTATGGCTACACCTTC
TRBJ2-4	-	TRBV2	TRBD1	CASKNRGIDNEQYF	TGTGCCAGCAAGAACAGGGGGATCGACAATGAGCAGTACTTC
TRBJ1-1	-	TRBV7-9	-	CASSLREHGTQNEAFF	TGTGCCAGCAGCCTCAGGGAACACGGAACCCAAAATGAAGCTTTCTTT
TRBJ2-7	-	TRBV25-1	TRBD1	CASSASRDRGFEQYF	TGTGCCAGCAGTGCCTCCCGGGACAGGGGGTTCGAGCAGTACTTC
TRBJ2-3	-	TRBV7-9	TRBD2	CASSLGLAGGMTDTQYF	TGTGCCAGCAGCCTGGGACTAGCGGGAGGTATGACAGATACGCAGTATTTT
TRBJ2-5	many	TRBV11-2	-	CASSLLFSQRQETQYF	TGTGCCAGCAGCTTACTATTTAGTCAGAGACAAGAGACCCAGTACTTC
TRBJ2-3	-	TRBV7-8	TRBD1	CASSIDRGNTDTQYF	TGTGCCAGCAGCATAGACAGGGGAAACACAGATACGCAGTATTTT
TRBJ2-1	many	TRBV6-1	-	CANNSILLEINEQFF	TGTGCCAACAACTCCATATTACTCGAGATCAATGAGCAGTTCTTC
TRBJ2-4	-	TRBV6-2/TRBV6-3	-	CASSPIVRGVRGAGNIQYF	TGTGCCAGCAGCCCAATCGTGAGGGGCGTTCGAGGCGCGGGAAACATTCAGTACTTC
TRBJ2-7	few	TRBV20-1	-	CSAGHYEQYF	TGCAGTGCTGGGCACTACGAGCAGTACTTC
TRBJ2-2	once	TRBV2	TRBD1	CASGSQGARTGELFF	TGTGCCAGCGGGAGTCAGGGGGCCCGAACCGGGGAGCTGTTTTTT
TRBJ2-5	many	TRBV5-1	TRBD1	CASSLSGQGTETQYF	TGCGCCAGCAGCTTGTCAGGACAGGGAACGGAGACCCAGTACTTC
TRBJ2-3	few	TRBV12-3/TRBV12-4	-	CASSFQGTFSTDTQYF	TGTGCCAGCAGTTTTCAGGGCACTTTTAGCACAGATACGCAGTATTTT
TRBJ1-2	few	TRBV25-1	-	CASRSDPYGYTF	TGTGCCAGCAGATCCGATCCCTATGGCTACACCTTC
TRBJ2-7	-	TRBV14	-	CASSQRGGGYHEQYF	TGTGCCAGCAGCCAACGGGGCGGCGGGTACCACGAGCAGTACTTC
TRBJ2-1	few	TRBV7-2	-	CQVQFYGLSENEQFF	TGTCAAGTCCAGTTCTACGGGCTCTCGGAGAATGAGCAGTTCTTC
TRBJ2-5	few	TRBV29-1	-	CSVEVRETQYF	TGCAGCGTTGAGGTTCGTGAGACCCAGTACTTC
TRBJ2-3	-	TRBV4-1	TRBD2	CASSQDLPSGRVPRSADTQYF	TGCGCCAGCAGCCAAGATCTTCCTAGCGGGAGGGTTCCACGATCGGCAGATACGCAGTATTTT
TRBJ2-1	-	TRBV9	TRBD1	CASSVEGQVYNEQFF	TGTGCCAGCAGCGTAGAGGGACAGGTCTACAATGAGCAGTTCTTC
TRBJ2-7	-	TRBV3-1	TRBD1	CASSQWADRELFEQYF	TGTGCCAGCAGCCAATGGGCCGACAGGGAGTTGTTTGAGCAGTACTTC
TRBJ2-3	-	TRBV14	TRBD1	CASSQGGGWTDTQYF	TGTGCCAGCAGCCAAGGAGGGGGCTGGACAGATACGCAGTATTTT